This TCR beta chain was observed in a study of PD-1 blockade in classical Hodgkin lymphoma. This CDR3 has 16 amino acids. Germline-derived CDR1 and CDR2 are SGHAT and FQNNGV. Trimming took 4 bases from V and 4 from J, leaving 20 bases between them. Only in-frame clones appear in the TCRdb table, and some are missing; sequencing was by immunoSEQ multiplex PCR. The sample consists of more than 75,000 clones, about 93% of them appearing once. Noted time point: cycle 4 day 1 (C4D1), after five to seven weeks of nivolumab. Every single patient, without exception, relapsed after autologous stem cell transplantation, and brentuximab vedotin exposure varied.

The receptor was isolated from a human donor with classical Hodgkin lymphoma. Material: peripheral blood mononuclear cells (PBMCs), obtained before the fourth cycle of nivolumab. The V gene is TRBV11-2, the J gene TRBJ2-7; possibly TRBD1 for D (6 bases). This CDR3 is CASSYHRDRGLYEQYF. The CDR3 nucleotides read TGTGCCAGCAGCTACCACAGGGACCGAGGGCTTTACGAGCAGTACTTC.